The clone carrying this T cell receptor beta chain was counted many times. Its antigen remains unknown. Investigators excluded patients with uncontrolled infection, other autoimmune disease, pregnancy or lactation. This sample stems from a study of T cells in Graves' hyperthyroidism and ophthalmopathy. About the research overall: Peripheral blood samples were taken at initial diagnosis, prior to any treatment. Study-wide results and limits: Ophthalmopathy was identified by the model a median roughly six months ahead of onset. Most thyroid clonotypes with frequency above 0.001 were detected in blood.

The CDR3 runs to 13 residues. V was cut by 3 bases and J by 5 bases, with 8 bases left in between. Per germline, CDR1 MNHNS and CDR2 SASEGT. Researchers amplified the TCR beta CDR3 regions from RNA transcripts. First-round RT-PCR of the TCR CDR3 relied on the HTBI primer set. MiXCR, applied by TCRdb to the multiplex PCR reads, yields one record per CDR3 protein. The sample has 640,000 or so distinct CDR3 sequences, roughly 15% seen once; the top ten hold 3.5% to 4.5%. This clonotype originated in a woman in her forties with Graves' ophthalmopathy. The sample consisted of blood. V usage is TRBV6-1 and J usage is TRBJ1-5; no firm D call. In DNA form, the CDR3 reads TGTGCCAGCAGTGATTGGGTGGATCAGCCCCAGCATTTT. Translated: CASSDWVDQPQHF.